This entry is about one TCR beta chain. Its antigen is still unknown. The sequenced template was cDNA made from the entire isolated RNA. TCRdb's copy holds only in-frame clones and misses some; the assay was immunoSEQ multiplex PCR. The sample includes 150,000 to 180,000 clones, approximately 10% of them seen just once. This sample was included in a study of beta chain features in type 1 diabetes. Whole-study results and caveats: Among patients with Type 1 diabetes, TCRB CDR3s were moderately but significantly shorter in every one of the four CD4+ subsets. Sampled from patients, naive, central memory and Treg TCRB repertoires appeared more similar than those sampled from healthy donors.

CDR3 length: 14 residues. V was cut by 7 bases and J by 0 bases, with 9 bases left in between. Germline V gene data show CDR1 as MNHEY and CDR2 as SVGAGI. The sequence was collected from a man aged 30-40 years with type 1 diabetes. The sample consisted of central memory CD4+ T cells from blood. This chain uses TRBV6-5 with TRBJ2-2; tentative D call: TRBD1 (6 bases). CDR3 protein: CASIGTTNTGELFF. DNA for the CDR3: TGTGCCAGCATAGGGACAACGAACACCGGGGAGCTGTTTTTT.